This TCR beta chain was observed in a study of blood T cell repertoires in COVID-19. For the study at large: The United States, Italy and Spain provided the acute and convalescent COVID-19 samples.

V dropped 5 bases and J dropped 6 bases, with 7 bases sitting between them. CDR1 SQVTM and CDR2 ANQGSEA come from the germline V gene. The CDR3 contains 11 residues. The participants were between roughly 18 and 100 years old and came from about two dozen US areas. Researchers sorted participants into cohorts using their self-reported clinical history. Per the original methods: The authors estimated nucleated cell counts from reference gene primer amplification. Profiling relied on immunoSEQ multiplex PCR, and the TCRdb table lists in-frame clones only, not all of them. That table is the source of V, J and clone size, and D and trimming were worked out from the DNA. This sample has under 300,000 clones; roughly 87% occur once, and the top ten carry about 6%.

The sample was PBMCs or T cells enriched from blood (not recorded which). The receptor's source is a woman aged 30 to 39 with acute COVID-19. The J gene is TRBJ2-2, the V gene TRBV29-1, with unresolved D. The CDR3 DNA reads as TGCAGCGTTCCGGGTGCCGGGGAGCTGTTTTTT. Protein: CSVPGAGELFF.